The 19 T cell receptor beta chains in this list originate from one sample, sequenced in a study of blood T cell repertoires in COVID-19. Measured with immunoSEQ multiplex PCR; TCRdb has only the in-frame clones, and not every one. The repertoire has more than 300,000 clones, around 86% of them found once; the top ten carry about 6.9%. Sequencing input: peripheral blood. Receptors originate from a woman aged 50 to 60 with COVID-19, enrolled during active disease.

CDR3 protein: CASSPLTGPGDNEQFF. CDR3 DNA: TGTGCCAGCTCACCCTTGACAGGCCCTGGGGACAATGAGCAGTTCTTC. The genes are TRBV18 and TRBJ2-1; a weak D match, TRBD1 (6 bases). This CDR3 comprises 16 residues. Per the germline V gene, CDR1 is KGHSH and CDR2 is LQKENI. Trimming shortened V by 3 bases and J by 5 bases, and 17 bases separated the two germline ends. The full variable domain, completed using reference TRBV18 and TRBJ2-1, is NAGVMQNPRHLVRRRGQEARLRCSPMKGHSHVYWYRQLPEEGLKFMVYLQKENIIDESGMPKERFSAEFPKEGPSILRIQQVVRGDSAAYFCASSPLTGPGDNEQFFGPGTRLTVL.

The chain is built from TRBV6-5 and TRBJ1-3; a weak D match, TRBD1 (5 bases). This CDR3 has 13 residues. Trimming took off 7 bases at V and 2 bases at J, with 9 bases between the two ends. Germline V lookup: CDR1 MNHEY, CDR2 SVGAGI. CDR3 sequence: CASTPRAGNTIYF. CDR3 sequence (DNA): TGTGCCAGCACACCCAGGGCTGGAAACACCATATATTTT.

The V gene is TRBV20-1, the J gene TRBJ1-1; D uncertain. Germline CDR1 reads DFQATT; CDR2 reads SNEGSKA (reference sequence). The CDR3 totals 14 residues. Between the trimmed V and J ends, which lost 3 bases and 7 bases, there was a span of 18 bases. Written as DNA, the CDR3 is TGCAGTGCTAGTTTCTCCCAGGCTTTAGATGAAGCTTTCTTT. It yields the protein CSASFSQALDEAFF.

V usage is TRBV25-1 and J usage is TRBJ2-3; D unresolved. Germline V gene lookup returns CDR1 MGHDK and CDR2 SYGVNS. Trimming shortened V by 5 bases and J by 2 bases, and 8 bases separated the two germline ends. There are 13 residues in the CDR3. The CDR3 is CASSPQNTDTQYF. CDR3 DNA sequence: TGTGCCAGCAGTCCCCAGAACACAGATACGCAGTATTTT.

This clone was recorded once. The chain has TRBV2 and TRBJ2-1, with D possibly being TRBD2 (5 bases). The germline V gene encodes CDR1 SNHLY and CDR2 FYNNEI. Deletions cut 4 bases from V and 9 bases from J, with 16 bases between. The CDR3 extends over 14 amino acids. The CDR3 loop reads CASSGDSARTEQFF. Written as DNA, the CDR3 is TGTGCCAGCAGTGGAGATAGCGCGCGGACTGAGCAGTTCTTC. Complete variable domain (other parts from reference TRBV2 and TRBJ2-1): EPEVTQTPSHQVTQMGQEVILRCVPISNHLYFYWYRQILGQKVEFLVSFYNNEISEKSEIFDDQFSVERPDGSNFTLKIRSTKLEDSAMYFCASSGDSARTEQFFGPGTRLTVL.

The chain recombines TRBV7-9 with TRBJ2-2; 10 bases are a match to TRBD2. The V gene end was trimmed by 2 bases and the J gene end by 6 bases; junction bases not matched to a gene: 3. In germline, CDR1 is SEHNR, CDR2 FQNEAQ (reference sequence). The CDR3 consists of 15 residues. The CDR3, as DNA: TGTGCCAGCAGCTTACTAGCGGGAGTGTCCGGGGAGCTGTTTTTT. Its protein is CASSLLAGVSGELFF.

CDR3 loop: CASSPDSSNQPQHF. DNA for the CDR3: TGTGCCAGCAGCCCGGACAGTAGCAATCAGCCCCAGCATTTT. The rearrangement uses TRBV5-5 and TRBJ1-5, with a weak D call TRBD1 (6 bases). The germline V and J ends were trimmed by 4 bases and 0 bases, with 8 bases remaining between them. The CDR3 sequence is 14 residues long. Looked up from germline, CDR1 is SGHKS and CDR2 is YYEKEE (reference sequence).

V usage is TRBV30 and J usage is TRBJ2-2, with D uncertain. The V gene lost 1 base and the J gene lost 1 base, with 7 bases spanning the gap. CDR1 is GTSNPN and CDR2 is SVGIG in the germline V gene (reference sequence). There are 14 residues in the CDR3. CDR3 in amino acids: CAWSGPGNTGELFF. The CDR3 nucleotides read TGTGCCTGGAGTGGTCCAGGGAACACCGGGGAGCTGTTTTTT.

The chain couples TRBV12-5 to TRBJ2-2, with D perhaps matching TRBD1 (6 bases). V was cut by 1 base and J by 6 bases, with 12 bases left in between. CDR3 size: 15 residues. Per germline, CDR1 LGHNT and CDR2 FRNRAP. The CDR3 sequence: CASGLGTDRPGELFF. The DNA of the CDR3 is TGTGCTAGTGGTTTGGGGACAGACAGGCCCGGGGAGCTGTTTTTT. Combining the CDR3 with reference TRBV12-5 and TRBJ2-2 gives the whole variable domain DARVTQTPRHKVTEMGQEVTMRCQPILGHNTVFWYRQTMMQGLELLAYFRNRAPLDDSGMPKDRFSAEMPDATLATLKIQPSEPRDSAVYFCASGLGTDRPGELFFGEGSRLTVL.

The chain links TRBV9 to TRBJ2-3; TRBD2 matches 9 bases. The CDR3 runs 17 residues. Germline values: CDR1 SGDLS, CDR2 YYNGEE. V shed 4 bases, J shed 2 bases, and the junction held 11 bases outside the gene matches. CDR3 in DNA: TGTGCCAGCAGCTCCCAACGACTAGCGGCTTACACAGATACGCAGTATTTT. Translating it yields CASSSQRLAAYTDTQYF.

The chain couples TRBV6-2 or TRBV6-3 to TRBJ2-5; D call uncertain. Germline V gene data show CDR1 as MNHEY and CDR2 as SVGEGT. The CDR3 length is 12 residues. The ends were cut back, 2 bases at V and 4 bases at J, with 5 bases in the middle. CDR3 residues: CASSYLPETQYF. The CDR3 DNA sequence: TGTGCCAGCAGTTACCTACCAGAGACCCAGTACTTC.

The V gene is TRBV30, the J gene TRBJ1-1; D is possibly TRBD1 (5 bases). Germline V lookup: CDR1 GTSNPN, CDR2 SVGIG (reference sequence). The ends were cut back, 0 bases at V and 10 bases at J, with 18 bases in the middle. The CDR3 sequence is 14 residues long. CDR3 amino acids: CAWSVLGRDPRAFF. The CDR3 DNA follows: TGTGCCTGGAGTGTATTGGGCAGGGATCCCCGAGCTTTCTTT. The whole variable domain, remainder taken from reference TRBV30 and TRBJ1-1, is SQTIHQWPATLVQPVGSPLSLECTVEGTSNPNLYWYRQAAGRGLQLLFYSVGIGQISSEVPQNLSASRPQDRQFILSSKKLLLSDSGFYLCAWSVLGRDPRAFFGQGTRLTVV.

The chain couples TRBV7-2 to TRBJ1-2; TRBD1 is a possible D gene (5 bases). V shed 1 base and J shed 3 bases, with 9 bases lying between them. The CDR3 sequence is 14 residues long. Germline-derived CDR1 and CDR2 are SGHTA and FQGNSA. CDR3 DNA sequence: TGTGCCAGCAGCTTAGGCGGGGGATACTATGGCTACACCTTC. It encodes CASSLGGGYYGYTF.

This sequence joins TRBV19 and TRBJ2-3, with 11 bases matching TRBD2. Germline lookup yields CDR1 LNHDA and CDR2 SQIVND (reference sequence). The junction had 14 bases not matched to a gene; V was cut back by 3 bases and J by 0 bases. There are 20 residues in the CDR3. CDR3 nucleotides: TGTGCCAGTAGTATCCTTGGACTAGCGGGCAAAAGAACTAGCACAGATACGCAGTATTTT. It specifies CASSILGLAGKRTSTDTQYF.

The J gene is TRBJ1-2, the V gene TRBV6-5; 9 bases line up with TRBD1. The CDR3 is made up of 13 amino acids. V was pared by 7 bases and J by 8 bases, with 8 bases of the junction left unmatched. Germline values: CDR1 MNHEY, CDR2 SVGAGI. CDR3 DNA sequence: TGTGCCAGCACCCCGTGGGACAGGGAAGGCTACACCTTC. Protein sequence: CASTPWDREGYTF.

The chain carries TRBV4-1 and TRBJ2-1; 8 bases line up with TRBD2. The length of the CDR3 is 17 residues. Looked up from germline, CDR1 is MGHRA and CDR2 is YSYEKL. The trim removed 4 bases at V and 4 bases at J, leaving 12 bases unmatched. The CDR3 spells CASSRRSREGLYNEQFF. CDR3 nucleotide sequence: TGCGCCAGCAGCCGCCGTAGTCGGGAGGGCCTGTACAATGAGCAGTTCTTC.

The CDR3: CASSPEKVSDSPLVDEQFF. CDR3 coding DNA: TGTGCCAGCAGCCCCGAAAAAGTCTCGGACAGCCCCCTTGTTGATGAGCAGTTCTTC. The V call is TRBV11-3, the J call TRBJ2-1, with D perhaps TRBD1 (6 bases). CDR3 length equals 19 residues. V was pared by 5 bases and J by 8 bases, with 31 bases between. CDR1 is SGHNT, CDR2 YENEEA, per germline.

The V call is TRBV5-1, the J call TRBJ2-5; D is unclear. The CDR3 extends over 14 amino acids. Germline V lookup: CDR1 SGHRS, CDR2 YFSETQ. V was trimmed by 1 base and J by 4 bases, leaving 11 bases between them. The CDR3 region has the DNA TGCGCCAGCAGCTTGTCCACGTTGAGAGAGACCCAGTACTTC. Translated, it gives CASSLSTLRETQYF.

This chain joins TRBV27 and TRBJ1-5; TRBD1 aligns across 8 bases. The CDR3 runs to 15 residues. The germline CDR1 and CDR2 sequences are MNHEY and SMNVEV (reference sequence). The V gene end was trimmed by 8 bases and the J gene end by 4 bases; junction bases not matched to a gene: 10. The CDR3: CASGQGAFGNQPQHF. In DNA form, the CDR3 reads TGTGCCAGCGGACAGGGAGCCTTCGGGAATCAGCCCCAGCATTTT.